Described below is a single TCR beta chain sequence and its context. The antigen is unknown. CDR1 and CDR2 (germline): SQVTM, ANQGSEA. CDR3 length: 12 residues. J was trimmed by 8 bases and V by 4 bases; bases with no gene match: 4. The entry originates in a study of graft-versus-host responses after intestinal transplantation. Study at large: Transplant types were multivisceral, liver-intestinal, or isolated intestinal. Induction with anti-thymocyte globulin, then tacrolimus and steroids for roughly three years, was given to all recipients.

Study-level points and caveats: Declining HvG levels early post-transplant were linked to peak circulating GvH clone levels. GvH clones occurred in recipient marrow; some first appeared in ileum or blood.

Some clones are missing from TCRdb's copy, which holds only in-frame ones; the method was immunoSEQ multiplex PCR. The sample includes 65,000 to 90,000 clones, around 93% of them seen just once. The sample consisted of unstimulated CD8+ T cells sorted from spleen or lymph node cells, taken before transplant. This sequence originates from a human donor who was the organ donor for an intestinal transplant. The genes are TRBV29-1 and TRBJ1-4; the match to TRBD1 covers 7 bases. CDR3 in DNA: TGCAGCGTTGGACAGGGTTACGAAAAACTGTTTTTT. This sequence encodes CSVGQGYEKLFF.